This TCR beta chain was retrieved from a study of T cells in Graves' hyperthyroidism and ophthalmopathy. The wider study: Once the initial diagnosis was made, peripheral blood was obtained before any treatment. Regarding the study as a whole: Clonotypes that were expanded in thyroid above 0.001 mostly appeared in blood too.

CDR3 length: 14 residues. Trimming took off 4 bases at V and 4 bases at J, with 12 bases between the two ends. CDR1 is KGHDR, CDR2 SFDVKD, per germline. This clonotype was seen ten or more times. Its specificity is not known. The study based diagnoses on clinical symptoms, serum thyroxine and TRAb, thyroid ultrasound and orbital computed tomography. Amplification targeted TCR beta CDR3 regions from RNA transcripts. The HTBI set primed first-round TCR CDR3 RT-PCR. TCRdb passed the multiplex PCR reads through MiXCR, listing each CDR3 protein once. The table records roughly 300,000 distinct CDR3 sequences, roughly a fifth of them present only once.

V usage is TRBV24-1 and J usage is TRBJ1-2, with TRBD1 as a possible D gene (5 bases). Sample: blood. This TCR derives from a woman aged 50 to 60 with Graves' hyperthyroidism. DNA of the CDR3: TGTGCCACCAGTGACTATACAGGATCCTATGGCTACACCTTC. Amino acid sequence: CATSDYTGSYGYTF.